The 24 T cell receptor beta chains in this list originate from one sample, sequenced in a study of cytomegalovirus exposure and HLA in healthy donors. The PCR was carried out with 60 Vbeta primers and 13 Jbeta primers. This table comes from immunoSEQ multiplex PCR, and its TCRdb copy is limited to in-frame clones, with some not included. The repertoire holds tens of thousands of clones, with roughly 79% as singletons. Sample: PBMCs. The receptors were gathered from a man aged 45-65 years in good health and CMV-seronegative.

This chain joins TRBV13 and TRBJ2-5; 11 bases line up with TRBD2. Losses at the gene ends were 5 bases for V and 4 bases for J; bases not matched to a gene: 6. There are 15 residues in the CDR3. Germline CDR1 PRHDT, CDR2 FYEKMQ (reference sequence). Written as DNA, the CDR3 is TGTGCCAGCAGCCTAAGGACTAGCGGGCGAGAGACCCAGTACTTC. This translates into CASSLRTSGRETQYF.

The V gene is TRBV6-5, the J gene TRBJ2-2; no reliable D call. The ends were cut back, 6 bases at V and 5 bases at J, with 16 bases in the middle. The CDR3 totals 15 residues. Germline CDR1 and CDR2: MNHEY and SVGAGI. CDR3 DNA: TGTGCCAGCAGGAAGAGGCACTCTGGGACCGGGGAGCTGTTTTTT. Translation: CASRKRHSGTGELFF.

V and J are TRBV7-8 and TRBJ1-5, with no clear D. CDR1 is SGHVS and CDR2 is FQNEAQ in the germline V gene. The CDR3 loop spans 15 amino acids. Trimming pared 1 base from V and 2 bases from J, leaving 9 bases between. The CDR3 region is CASSLDPSGNQPQHF. The CDR3 DNA reads TGTGCCAGCAGCTTAGATCCGTCAGGCAATCAGCCCCAGCATTTT.

This rearrangement joins TRBV30 to TRBJ2-6, with TRBD1 as a possible D gene (5 bases). V was shortened by 1 base and J by 3 bases, with 7 bases between the two germline ends. The V gene's germline CDR1 is GTSNPN and CDR2 SVGIG (reference sequence). This CDR3 spans 14 amino acids. The CDR3 protein is CAWSEGVGANVLTF. The CDR3 DNA sequence: TGTGCCTGGAGTGAAGGGGTTGGGGCCAACGTCCTGACTTTC.

V is TRBV19 and J is TRBJ1-2, with 8 positions matching TRBD1. Germline trimming cut 5 bases from V and 5 bases from J; bases unmatched to any gene: 7. The CDR3 extends over 14 amino acids. CDR1 and CDR2 (germline): LNHDA, SQIVND (reference sequence). The CDR3 sequence: CASSDITGGYGYTF. CDR3 in DNA: TGTGCCAGTAGTGATATAACAGGGGGATATGGCTACACCTTC.

The gene calls are TRBV19 and TRBJ1-1; D possibly corresponds to TRBD1 (6 bases). Germline V gene sequence: CDR1 LNHDA, CDR2 SQIVND (reference sequence). This CDR3 spans 13 amino acids. The V and J ends lost 7 bases and 10 bases respectively, with 19 bases between them. CDR3 sequence (DNA): TGTGCCAGTACCCTGACGGCTACCAGGGGAGCTTTCTTT. It translates to CASTLTATRGAFF.

The chain joins TRBV2 to TRBJ2-1, with TRBD2 matching over 15 bases. Germline CDR1 and CDR2: SNHLY and FYNNEI. V trimming: 8 bases; J trimming: 10 bases; junction bases outside the gene matches: 9. The CDR3 runs 15 residues. The CDR3 spells CASEGSGLAGGEQFF. DNA of the CDR3: TGTGCCAGCGAAGGGAGCGGACTAGCGGGAGGGGAGCAGTTCTTC.

V and J are TRBV18 and TRBJ2-2, with 7 bases that match TRBD1. The germline V gene has CDR1 KGHSH and CDR2 LQKENI. The V gene end was trimmed by 6 bases and the J gene end by 2 bases; junction bases not matched to a gene: 6. The CDR3 runs to 15 residues. The CDR3 region has the DNA TGTGCCAGCTCGCGACAGGGTCGAAACACCGGGGAGCTGTTTTTT. Protein product: CASSRQGRNTGELFF.

The CDR3 region is CASSRVRSPNEKLFF. In DNA, the CDR3 is TGTGCCAGCAGCAGAGTCCGGAGTCCTAATGAAAAACTGTTTTTT. The V call is TRBV7-2, the J call TRBJ1-4, with D unresolved. Per germline, CDR1 SGHTA and CDR2 FQGNSA. The germline V and J ends were trimmed by 5 bases and 3 bases, with 13 bases remaining between them. CDR3 length equals 15 residues.

The chain uses TRBV21-1 and TRBJ1-1; the D call TRBD1 from the table was never checked on the DNA. TRBV21-1 is annotated as a pseudogene. The length of the CDR3 is 16 residues. The CDR3 protein is CASSTRRQGMNTEAFF. The DNA for the CDR3 is TGTGCCAGCAGCACCCGCCGACAGGGAATGAACACTGAAGCTTTCTTT.

The chain couples TRBV5-6 to TRBJ1-1; D gene ambiguous. Between the trimmed V and J ends, which lost 4 bases and 7 bases, there was a span of 11 bases. This CDR3 is built from 12 residues. CDR1 is SGHDT, CDR2 YYEEEE, per germline. The CDR3 is CASSLREVEAFF. CDR3 bases: TGTGCCAGCAGCCTCCGAGAAGTTGAAGCTTTCTTT.

The genes are TRBV25-1 and TRBJ1-1; D is unclear. The CDR3 has 13 amino acids. The V end was cut by 6 bases, the J end by 11 bases, with 19 bases between. Per the germline V gene, CDR1 is MGHDK and CDR2 is SYGVNS. CDR3 region: CASSEGGRPGAFF. The CDR3 DNA follows: TGTGCCAGCAGCGAGGGCGGCAGACCGGGGGCTTTCTTT.

This clone was counted only a few times. The V call is TRBV5-1, the J call TRBJ2-5, with 8 bases aligning to TRBD1. V gave up 3 bases and J gave up 1 base; unmatched junction bases: 5. The CDR3 covers 15 residues. Germline lookup yields CDR1 SGHRS and CDR2 YFSETQ. The CDR3 DNA is TGCGCCAGCAGCTACCTGGGGACAGGCCAAGAGACCCAGTACTTC. Protein: CASSYLGTGQETQYF.

The DNA of the CDR3 is TGCGCCAGCAGCCAAGATAGCGGGAGGGGCACAGATACGCAGTATTTT. This gives the protein CASSQDSGRGTDTQYF. This chain uses TRBV4-3 with TRBJ2-3; 11 bases match TRBD2. CDR3 size: 16 residues. With V trimmed by 0 bases and J by 1 base, 0 bases remained unmatched. Germline CDR1 is LGHNA and CDR2 is YSLEER.

The chain combines TRBV2 with TRBJ1-1; 11 nucleotides agree with TRBD1. Germline V CDR1 and CDR2: SNHLY, FYNNEI. The CDR3 loop spans 15 amino acids. The V and J ends lost 4 bases and 4 bases, in that order; junction bases with no gene match: 5. The CDR3 DNA is TGTGCCAGCAGTGCCGGACAGGGGGCTGGCACTGAAGCTTTCTTT. Translated, it gives CASSAGQGAGTEAFF.

This clone was counted a few times. The chain couples TRBV29-1 to TRBJ2-5, with a possible D match to TRBD2 (6 bases). Germline V gene data show CDR1 as SQVTM and CDR2 as ANQGSEA. V lost 4 bases and J lost 4, with 13 bases in between. The CDR3 length is 13 residues. CDR3: CSVGHVGGETQYF. CDR3 in DNA: TGCAGCGTTGGCCACGTGGGGGGAGAGACCCAGTACTTC.

The genes are TRBV2 and TRBJ2-7, with D hard to call. Germline V gene lookup returns CDR1 SNHLY and CDR2 FYNNEI. CDR3 length: 11 amino acids. With 7 bases removed from V and 2 bases from J, the gap between germline ends came to 6 bases. The CDR3 protein is CASTSAYEQYF. The CDR3 region has the DNA TGTGCCAGCACCTCAGCCTACGAGCAGTACTTC.

In the case of this clone: The same CDR3 arises from other DNA sequences in this sample as well. The rearrangement joins TRBV7-3 to TRBJ1-1; 9 bases fit TRBD1. The J segment lost 1 base and the V segment lost 5 bases, leaving 5 bases of the junction unmatched. The V gene's germline CDR1 is SGHTA and CDR2 FQGTGA. The CDR3 is 15 amino acids. The DNA of the CDR3 is TGTGCCAGCAGCCTTCAGACAGGGGGGAACACTGAAGCTTTCTTT. This codes for CASSLQTGGNTEAFF.

The chain carries TRBV4-3 and TRBJ1-2; 10 bases fit TRBD1. The CDR3 covers 13 residues. Looked up from germline, CDR1 is LGHNA and CDR2 is YSLEER. V lost 3 bases and J lost 10; bases outside the gene matches: 5. The CDR3 nucleotides are TGCGCCAGCAGCCAGGAGGGACAGGGGCACTACACCTTC. Protein: CASSQEGQGHYTF.

The chain links TRBV29-1 to TRBJ1-1; D remains ambiguous. Per the germline V gene, CDR1 is SQVTM and CDR2 is ANQGSEA. Trimming took off 3 bases at V and 0 bases at J, with 8 bases between the two ends. The CDR3 consists of 13 residues. CDR3 coding DNA: TGCAGCGTTGAGGCCGACTTGAACACTGAAGCTTTCTTT. Its protein is CSVEADLNTEAFF.

This chain joins TRBV11-3 and TRBJ2-7, with D possibly matching TRBD1 (6 bases). The germline V gene has CDR1 SGHNT and CDR2 YENEEA. Trimming removed 4 bases from V and 4 bases from J, with 17 bases in between. The CDR3 runs 15 residues. The CDR3 loop is CASSSSSGASYEQYF. The CDR3 DNA follows: TGTGCCAGCAGCTCCTCATCAGGGGCTTCTTACGAGCAGTACTTC.

The V call is TRBV4-1, the J call TRBJ2-1; D not resolved. Germline lookup yields CDR1 MGHRA and CDR2 YSYEKL. This CDR3 has 14 amino acids. Between the trimmed V and J ends, which lost 0 bases and 3 bases, there was a span of 6 bases. CDR3 protein: CASSQDPRYNEQFF. DNA of the CDR3: TGCGCCAGCAGCCAAGATCCCCGCTACAATGAGCAGTTCTTC.

The chain is built from TRBV27 and TRBJ1-1; no definite D call. V was shortened by 4 bases and J by 7 bases, with 10 bases between the two germline ends. This CDR3 spans 12 amino acids. Germline assignment: CDR1 MNHEY and CDR2 SMNVEV (reference sequence). The CDR3 protein is CASSSPTSEAFF. CDR3 bases: TGTGCCAGCAGTTCCCCTACGAGTGAAGCTTTCTTT.

The chain joins TRBV7-2 to TRBJ1-2; 9 nucleotides match TRBD1. The CDR3 runs 15 residues. Losses at the gene ends were 4 bases for V and 3 bases for J; bases not matched to a gene: 6. Germline lookup yields CDR1 SGHTA and CDR2 FQGNSA. CDR3 region: CASSSPGQGYYGYTF. CDR3 bases: TGTGCCAGCAGCTCACCGGGACAGGGATACTATGGCTACACCTTC.